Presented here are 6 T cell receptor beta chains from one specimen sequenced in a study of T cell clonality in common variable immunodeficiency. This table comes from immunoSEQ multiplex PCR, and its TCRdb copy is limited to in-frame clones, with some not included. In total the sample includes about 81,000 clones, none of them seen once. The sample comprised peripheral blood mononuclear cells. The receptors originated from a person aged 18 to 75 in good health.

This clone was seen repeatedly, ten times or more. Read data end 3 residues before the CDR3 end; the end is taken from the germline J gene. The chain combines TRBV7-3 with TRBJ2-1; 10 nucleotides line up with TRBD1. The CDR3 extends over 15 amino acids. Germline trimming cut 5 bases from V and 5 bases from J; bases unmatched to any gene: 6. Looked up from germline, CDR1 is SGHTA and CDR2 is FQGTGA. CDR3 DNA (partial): TGTGCCAGCAGCACTACCGGGACAGGGGACAATGAG. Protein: CASSTTGTGDNE. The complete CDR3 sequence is CASSTTGTGDNEQFF. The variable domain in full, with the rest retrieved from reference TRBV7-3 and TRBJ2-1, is GAGVSQTPSNKVTEKGKYVELRCDPISGHTALYWYRQSLGQGPEFLIYFQGTGAADDSGLPNDRFFAVRPEGSVSTLKIQRTERGDSAVYLCASSTTGTGDNEQFFGPGTRLTVL.

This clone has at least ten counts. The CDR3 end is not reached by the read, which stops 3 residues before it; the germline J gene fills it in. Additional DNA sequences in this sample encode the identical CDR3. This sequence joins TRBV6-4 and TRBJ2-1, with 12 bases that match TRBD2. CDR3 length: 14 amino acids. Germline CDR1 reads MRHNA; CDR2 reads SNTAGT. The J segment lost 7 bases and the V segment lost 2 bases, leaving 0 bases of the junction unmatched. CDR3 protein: CASSDGTSGNEQFF. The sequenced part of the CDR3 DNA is TGTGCCAGCAGTGACGGGACTAGCGGGAATGAG.

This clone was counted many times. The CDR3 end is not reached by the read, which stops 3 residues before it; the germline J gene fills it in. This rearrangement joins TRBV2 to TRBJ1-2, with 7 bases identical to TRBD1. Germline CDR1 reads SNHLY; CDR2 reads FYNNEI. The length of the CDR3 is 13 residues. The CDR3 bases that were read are TGTGCCAGCACCAGACAGGGACGGATGGGC. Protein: CASTRQGRMG. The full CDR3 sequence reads CASTRQGRMGYTF. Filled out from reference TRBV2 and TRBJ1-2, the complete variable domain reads EPEVTQTPSHQVTQMGQEVILRCVPISNHLYFYWYRQILGQKVEFLVSFYNNEISEKSEIFDDQFSVERPDGSNFTLKIRSTKLEDSAMYFCASTRQGRMGYTFGSGTRLTVV.

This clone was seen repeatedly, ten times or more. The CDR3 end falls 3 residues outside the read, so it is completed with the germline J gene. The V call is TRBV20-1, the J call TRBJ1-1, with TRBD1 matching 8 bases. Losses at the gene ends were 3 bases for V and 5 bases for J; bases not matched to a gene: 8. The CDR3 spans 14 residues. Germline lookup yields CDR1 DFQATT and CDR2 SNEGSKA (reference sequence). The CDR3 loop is CSARADRVRTEAFF. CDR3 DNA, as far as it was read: TGCAGTGCTAGGGCGGACAGGGTGAGGACTGAA.

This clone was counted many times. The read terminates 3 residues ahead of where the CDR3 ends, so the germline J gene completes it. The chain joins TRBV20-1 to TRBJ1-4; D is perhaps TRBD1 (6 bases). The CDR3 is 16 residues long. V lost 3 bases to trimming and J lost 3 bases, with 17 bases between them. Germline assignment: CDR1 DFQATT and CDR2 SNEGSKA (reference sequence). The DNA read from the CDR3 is TGCAGTGCTAGCGAACCCTGGGGGGGCCCTAATGAAAAA. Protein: CSASEPWGGPNEK. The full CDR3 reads CSASEPWGGPNEKLFF.

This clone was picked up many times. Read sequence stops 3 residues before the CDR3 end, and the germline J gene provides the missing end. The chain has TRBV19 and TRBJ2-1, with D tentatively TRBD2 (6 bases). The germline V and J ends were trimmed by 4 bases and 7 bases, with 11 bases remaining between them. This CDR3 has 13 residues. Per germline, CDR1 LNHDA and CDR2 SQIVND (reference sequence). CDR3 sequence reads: CASSSGSGNEQFF. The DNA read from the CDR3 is TGTGCCAGTAGTAGTGGTAGCGGAAATGAG.